The T cell receptor (beta chain) described here comes from a study of T-cell reconstitution after alpha-beta-depleted transplantation in children. Study-level points and caveats: After one year, T-cell counts and TCRbeta diversity mostly came from new T cells. Some patients' high day-60 TCRbeta diversity was traced to surviving recipient T cells and thymic progenitors. Several hundred expanded graft clones reportedly were the source of alpha-beta T cells about two months after transplant.

CDR3 length: 13 amino acids. CDR1 and CDR2 (germline): DFQATT, SNEGSKA (reference sequence). Trimming pared 3 bases from V and 3 bases from J, leaving 9 bases between. The library targeted TCRbeta and was prepared with unique molecular identifiers. One entry per CDR3 protein results from TCRdb running MiXCR on the PCR reads. The data show 80,000 or so distinct CDR3 sequences, with about 14% seen just once and 25% to 30% held by the top ten. This clonotype was detected a few times. What it binds is unknown. The genes are TRBV20-1 and TRBJ2-1; the D gene is possibly TRBD2 (6 bases). This TCR was sampled from a male patient aged 2 to 10 who had a stem cell transplant for acute lymphoblastic leukemia, so the T cells may come from the graft donor. The specimen was PBMCs, mostly from graft donor cells, collected 180 days after TCRalphabeta/CD19-depleted stem cell transplant. The DNA of the CDR3 is TGCAGTGCTAGCGGGGGTAACTACAATGAGCAGTTCTTC. It specifies CSASGGNYNEQFF.